One sample yielded the 29 T cell receptor beta chains listed below, sequenced in a study of T-cell reconstitution after alpha-beta-depleted transplantation in children. Using unique molecular identifiers, the investigators prepared the TCRbeta library. Each CDR3 protein is one row after TCRdb ran MiXCR on the PCR reads. The repertoire holds about 230,000 distinct CDR3 sequences, with approximately 10% as singletons. Source: PBMCs, taken before TCRalphabeta/CD19-depleted stem cell transplant. Receptors originate from a child younger than two with acute myeloid leukemia, due to receive a stem cell transplant.

This clonotype was recorded at least ten times. The V and J genes are TRBV2 and TRBJ2-1; tentative D call: TRBD1 (5 bases). CDR1 is SNHLY and CDR2 is FYNNEI in the germline V gene. This CDR3 contains 12 residues. V dropped 8 bases and J dropped 6 bases, with 11 bases sitting between them. In DNA, the CDR3 is TGTGCCAGCGCAATGGGGCCCAATGAGCAGTTCTTC. It encodes CASAMGPNEQFF.

About this clonotype: A much more abundant neighbour one base away suggests this may be a read error. The CDR3 region is CSVGDYSGANALTF. CDR3 sequence (DNA): TGCAGCGTGGGAGATTACTCTGGGGCCAACGCCCTGACTTTC. The rearrangement uses TRBV29-1 and TRBJ2-6; the D gene could be TRBD1 or TRBD2 (5 bases each). This CDR3 contains 14 residues. The V gene's germline CDR1 is SQVTM and CDR2 ANQGSEA.

This clonotype occurred a few times. The V gene is TRBV5-1, the J gene TRBJ1-2, with D possibly being TRBD1 (5 bases). Deletions cut 4 bases from V and 5 bases from J, with 24 bases between. The CDR3 loop spans 17 amino acids. Germline V CDR1 and CDR2: SGHRS, YFSETQ. The CDR3 nucleotides read TGCGCCAGCAGCCACCGTACCGGGACGGCATCTACATATGGCTACACCTTC. As protein: CASSHRTGTASTYGYTF.

This clonotype came up many times. CDR3 region: CASSPVAGGVYEQYF. DNA for the CDR3: TGTGCCAGCAGTCCCGTAGCGGGAGGGGTCTACGAGCAGTACTTC. The chain has TRBV6-2 or TRBV6-3 and TRBJ2-7, with 11 bases that match TRBD2. CDR3 size: 15 residues. The germline V gene has CDR1 MNHEY and CDR2 SVGEGT. V shed 5 bases, J shed 3 bases, and the junction held 6 bases outside the gene matches.

The sample holds many counts of this clonotype. This rearrangement joins TRBV3-1 to TRBJ1-2, with 7 bases lining up with TRBD1. Germline V gene data show CDR1 as LGHDT and CDR2 as YNNKEL (reference sequence). Trimming took 1 base from V and 4 from J; bases not matched to a gene: 6. This CDR3 region has 15 residues. The CDR3 nucleotides are TGTGCCAGCAGCCAAGCGGAGGGGGCGGGCTATGGCTACACCTTC. As protein: CASSQAEGAGYGYTF.

There are many counts of this clonotype. The V and J genes are TRBV28 and TRBJ2-3, with D unclear. CDR3 length: 13 amino acids. The V gene's germline CDR1 is MDHEN and CDR2 SYDVKM. The V end lost 2 bases, the J end lost 0 bases, and 3 bases lay between the germline ends. The CDR3 DNA is TGTGCCAGCAGTTTAATAAGCACAGATACGCAGTATTTT. Protein: CASSLISTDTQYF.

This clonotype occurred many times. The chain carries TRBV30 and TRBJ2-1; maybe TRBD1 (6 bases). The CDR3 sequence is 13 residues long. Germline V gene sequence: CDR1 GTSNPN, CDR2 SVGIG (reference sequence). Between the trimmed V and J ends, which lost 5 bases and 5 bases, there was a span of 13 bases. CDR3 amino acids: CAWGDMFHNEQFF. The CDR3 nucleotides are TGTGCCTGGGGGGACATGTTCCACAATGAGCAGTTCTTC.

This clonotype was counted ten times or more. V and J are TRBV7-2 and TRBJ2-7; D is unresolved. CDR3 length equals 13 residues. Trimming shortened V by 0 bases and J by 2 bases, and 5 bases separated the two germline ends. Germline CDR1 and CDR2: SGHTA and FQGNSA. As DNA, the CDR3 is TGTGCCAGCAGCTTAGCGGCTACCTACGAGCAGTACTTC. Translated: CASSLAATYEQYF.

This clonotype was seen repeatedly, ten times or more. V is TRBV28 and J is TRBJ1-6; D gene unclear. The CDR3 consists of 13 residues. The germline CDR1 and CDR2 sequences are MDHEN and SYDVKM. V shed 10 bases and J shed 4 bases, with 11 bases lying between them. The CDR3 bases are TGTGCCAACCCGGGCCTATATAATTCACCCCTCCACTTT. Protein: CANPGLYNSPLHF.

There are a few counts of this clonotype. The V call is TRBV18, the J call TRBJ1-2; the D gene is possibly TRBD1 (6 bases). CDR3 length: 14 amino acids. Germline V gene lookup returns CDR1 KGHSH and CDR2 LQKENI. V lost 6 bases and J 4 bases, leaving 15 bases between the germline ends. The CDR3 region is CASSTSQGLYGYTF. The CDR3, as DNA: TGTGCCAGCTCGACCTCGCAGGGGCTCTATGGCTACACCTTC.

This clonotype was seen repeatedly, ten times or more. The V call is TRBV30, the J call TRBJ2-7; D gene unclear. Trimming left V 2 bases short and J 4 bases short, with 6 bases between. This CDR3 has 11 amino acids. Germline V gene sequence: CDR1 GTSNPN, CDR2 SVGIG (reference sequence). In nucleotides, the CDR3 is TGTGCCTGGAGTTCTCGGTACGAGCAGTACTTC. Protein: CAWSSRYEQYF.

The chain combines TRBV5-1 with TRBJ2-2; 9 bases are shared with TRBD1. The CDR3 has 17 amino acids. J was trimmed by 1 base and V by 7 bases; bases with no gene match: 11. Germline-derived CDR1 and CDR2 are SGHRS and YFSETQ. The CDR3 sequence is CASQRTPGQGNTGELFF. The CDR3 DNA is TGCGCCAGCCAAAGGACTCCGGGACAGGGGAACACCGGGGAGCTGTTTTTT.

This clonotype was seen repeatedly, ten times or more. The rearrangement links TRBV7-2 to TRBJ2-7; a possible D gene is TRBD2 (6 bases). Trimming left V 3 bases short and J 5 bases short, with 14 bases between. Germline V gives CDR1 SGHTA, CDR2 FQGNSA. The CDR3 has 14 amino acids. As DNA, the CDR3 is TGTGCCAGCAGCTTCAGAACGGGAGAGGACGAGCAGTACTTC. As protein: CASSFRTGEDEQYF.

This clonotype was seen many times. The DNA of the CDR3 is TGCAGTGCTAGCCCCGGGACTAGCGGGAGATACAATGAGCAGTTCTTC. Translation gives CSASPGTSGRYNEQFF. The chain employs TRBV20-1 and TRBJ2-1, with 14 nucleotides matching TRBD2. V lost 3 bases, J lost 4 bases, and 5 bases stayed unmatched. Germline loops: CDR1 DFQATT, CDR2 SNEGSKA (reference sequence). The CDR3 is 16 amino acids.

Many counts were recorded for this clonotype. The chain recombines TRBV5-5 with TRBJ2-3; 8 nucleotides align to TRBD1. This CDR3 is 16 amino acids long. The V segment lost 4 bases and the J segment 0 bases; nucleotides outside the gene matches: 7. Germline CDR1 reads SGHKS; CDR2 reads YYEKEE (reference sequence). The CDR3: CASSLGTGLSTDTQYF. In DNA form, the CDR3 reads TGTGCCAGCAGCCTCGGGACAGGTCTTAGCACAGATACGCAGTATTTT.

Many counts were recorded for this clonotype. The gene calls are TRBV9 and TRBJ2-1; TRBD2 matches at 8 bases. The CDR3 has 15 residues. Germline CDR1 and CDR2: SGDLS and YYNGEE. V dropped 0 bases and J dropped 7; count of bases not matched to a gene: 6. The CDR3 DNA reads as TGTGCCAGCAGCGTAGGGAGCGGGAGCACAAATGAGCAGTTCTTC. Translated, it gives CASSVGSGSTNEQFF.

This clonotype was seen ten or more times. The gene calls are TRBV20-1 and TRBJ2-5; 7 bases are a match to TRBD2. There are 13 residues in the CDR3. V lost 6 bases and J lost 2; bases outside the gene matches: 6. Per the germline V gene, CDR1 is DFQATT and CDR2 is SNEGSKA (reference sequence). CDR3 DNA sequence: TGCAGTGCGTCTAGCGGATTTCAAGAGACCCAGTACTTC. It specifies CSASSGFQETQYF.

This clonotype came up many times. The CDR3 loop is CASSLGLRDRGYGYTF. CDR3 sequence (DNA): TGTGCCAGCAGTTTAGGTCTTAGGGACAGGGGATACGGCTACACCTTC. J is TRBJ1-2 and V is TRBV28; 10 bases line up with TRBD1. Per the germline V gene, CDR1 is MDHEN and CDR2 is SYDVKM. V was clipped by 2 bases and J by 8 bases; unmatched bases: 11. There are 16 residues in the CDR3.

In its sample, this clonotype was seen many times. This chain links TRBV28 with TRBJ2-7; 9 positions agree with TRBD1. The CDR3 loop spans 14 amino acids. Per the germline V gene, CDR1 is MDHEN and CDR2 is SYDVKM. Germline trimming cut 6 bases from V and 4 bases from J; bases unmatched to any gene: 7. The CDR3 loop is CASRPTGGRYEQYF. The CDR3 region has the DNA TGTGCCAGCAGGCCCACAGGGGGCAGGTACGAGCAGTACTTC.

This clonotype has ten or more counts. CDR3 sequence reads: CSARDTGLGETQYF. Here the CDR3 DNA reads TGCAGTGCTAGAGATACCGGCTTAGGGGAGACCCAGTACTTC. V is TRBV20-1 and J is TRBJ2-5; no definite D call. The CDR3 totals 14 residues. The germline CDR1 and CDR2 sequences are DFQATT and SNEGSKA (reference sequence). V was trimmed by 0 bases and J by 5 bases, leaving 13 bases between them.

In its sample, this clonotype was seen many times. CDR3 sequence reads: CASSYSYNEQFF. The DNA for the CDR3 is TGTGCCAGCAGTTACAGCTACAATGAGCAGTTCTTC. This chain uses TRBV6-2 or TRBV6-3 with TRBJ2-1, with no clear D. Trimming shortened V by 2 bases and J by 3 bases, and 2 bases separated the two germline ends. Germline V CDR1 and CDR2: MNHEY, SVGEGT. The CDR3 is 12 amino acids.

Many counts were recorded for this clonotype. The CDR3 spells CSARVAGREETQYF. Here the CDR3 DNA reads TGCAGTGCTAGAGTTGCCGGGAGGGAAGAGACCCAGTACTTC. The chain combines TRBV20-1 with TRBJ2-5; the match to TRBD2 covers 8 bases. Germline assignment: CDR1 DFQATT and CDR2 SNEGSKA (reference sequence). The CDR3 contains 14 residues. The J segment lost 3 bases and the V segment lost 1 base, leaving 4 bases of the junction unmatched.

The sample holds many counts of this clonotype. The rearrangement joins TRBV19 to TRBJ1-1; D remains ambiguous. Germline values: CDR1 LNHDA, CDR2 SQIVND (reference sequence). V shed 3 bases and J shed 6 bases, with 5 bases lying between them. This CDR3 is 11 amino acids long. The CDR3 DNA is TGTGCCAGTAGTATGTTCGCTGAAGCTTTCTTT. Its translation is CASSMFAEAFF.

This clonotype was observed at least ten times. This chain links TRBV18 with TRBJ1-1; D is possibly TRBD1 (5 bases). Trimming left V 2 bases short and J 7 bases short, with 8 bases between. Germline lookup yields CDR1 KGHSH and CDR2 LQKENI. This CDR3 has 12 amino acids. The CDR3 region is CASSPGHFEAFF. The CDR3 DNA reads TGTGCCAGCTCACCAGGACACTTTGAAGCTTTCTTT.

This sequence joins TRBV5-1 and TRBJ2-3, with a weak D call TRBD1 (7 bases). Germline V gene data show CDR1 as SGHRS and CDR2 as YFSETQ. V lost 4 bases, J lost 3 bases, and 12 bases lay in between. The CDR3 length is 14 residues. DNA for the CDR3: TGCGCCAGCAGCCAGGGGGGAGATACAGATACGCAGTATTTT. This translates into CASSQGGDTDTQYF.

This clonotype has ten or more counts. The gene calls are TRBV10-3 and TRBJ2-1; 7 nucleotides match TRBD2. With V trimmed by 11 bases and J by 5 bases, 12 bases remained unmatched. This CDR3 has 14 amino acids. Germline CDR1 ENHRY, CDR2 SYGVKD. CDR3 in amino acids: CASGEGPLNNEQFF. DNA for the CDR3: TGTGCCTCCGGGGAGGGGCCATTAAACAATGAGCAGTTCTTC.

This clonotype appeared many times. The chain joins TRBV2 to TRBJ2-1, with TRBD2 identical over 8 bases. V lost 7 bases and J lost 4; bases outside the gene matches: 3. Germline CDR1 SNHLY, CDR2 FYNNEI. The CDR3 contains 13 residues. This CDR3 reads CASKTSGYNEQFF. In nucleotides, the CDR3 is TGTGCCAGCAAAACTAGCGGATACAATGAGCAGTTCTTC.

This clonotype was counted many times. The rearrangement uses TRBV2 and TRBJ2-5, with a weak D call TRBD1 (6 bases). Germline assignment: CDR1 SNHLY and CDR2 FYNNEI. This CDR3 comprises 15 residues. Trimming pared 2 bases from V and 9 bases from J, leaving 19 bases between. CDR3 residues: CASSELLDKAGAQYF. DNA of the CDR3: TGTGCCAGCAGTGAACTCCTAGACAAGGCAGGGGCCCAGTACTTC.

At least ten counts were recorded for this clonotype. The chain has TRBV28 and TRBJ1-5, with D possibly being TRBD1 (5 bases). The V gene lost 7 bases and the J gene lost 1 base, with 11 bases spanning the gap. The CDR3 runs 14 residues. Germline V gene data show CDR1 as MDHEN and CDR2 as SYDVKM. CDR3: CASTAGGSNQPQHF. As DNA, the CDR3 is TGTGCCAGCACCGCGGGGGGAAGCAATCAGCCCCAGCATTTT.